The T cell receptor beta chain described here comes from a study of CD8 T cells in ankylosing spondylitis. General study results and limits: It appeared that ankylosing spondylitis blood was characterized by a TCR beta motif of under ten highly homologous variants.

From the 5' RACE reads, TCRdb called clonotypes with MiXCR, one entry per CDR3 protein. The table lists a few hundred thousand distinct CDR3 sequences, about a sixth of them singletons, with 25% to 40% in the top ten. This clonotype was counted a few times. Its cognate antigen is unknown. In germline, CDR1 is SGHDT, CDR2 YYEEEE. Trimming removed 4 bases at V and 8 bases at J, with 19 bases between. The CDR3 is made up of 15 amino acids. This chain joins TRBV5-6 and TRBJ2-1; a weak D match, TRBD1 (6 bases). The receptor was isolated from a male donor with ankylosing spondylitis or in good health (not recorded which). The material sequenced was blood, either unsorted or a sorted T cell fraction (not recorded which). CDR3 in amino acids: CASSDPQGEVYEQFF. The CDR3 coding sequence is TGTGCCAGCAGCGATCCACAGGGAGAGGTCTATGAGCAGTTCTTC.